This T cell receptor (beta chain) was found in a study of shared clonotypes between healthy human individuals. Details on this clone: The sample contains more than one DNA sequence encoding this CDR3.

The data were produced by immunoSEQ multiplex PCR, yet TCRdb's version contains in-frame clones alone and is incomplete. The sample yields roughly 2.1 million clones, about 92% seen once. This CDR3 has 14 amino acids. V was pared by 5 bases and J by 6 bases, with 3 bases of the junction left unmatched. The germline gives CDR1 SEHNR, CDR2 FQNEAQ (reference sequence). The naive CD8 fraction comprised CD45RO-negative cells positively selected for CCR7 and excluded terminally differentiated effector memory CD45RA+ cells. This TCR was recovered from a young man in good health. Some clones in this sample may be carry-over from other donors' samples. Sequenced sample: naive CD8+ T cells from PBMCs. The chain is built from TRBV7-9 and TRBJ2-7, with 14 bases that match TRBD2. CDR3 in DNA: TGTGCCAGCAGCCTCGGACTAGCGGGAGGCGAGCAGTACTTC. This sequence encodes CASSLGLAGGEQYF.